Below are 19 T cell receptor beta chains sequenced from a single sample in a study of blood T cell repertoires in COVID-19. The method was immunoSEQ multiplex PCR; TCRdb's version includes in-frame clones alone and lacks a portion of them. The repertoire holds 140,000 to 150,000 clones, around 84% seen once, with about 38% in the top ten. Sequenced input: peripheral blood. The source is a human donor in a cohort sampled during active COVID-19.

The chain carries TRBV19 and TRBJ1-2; no reliable D call. The CDR3 spans 11 residues. V shed 8 bases and J shed 8 bases, with 12 bases lying between them. Germline values: CDR1 LNHDA, CDR2 SQIVND (reference sequence). In DNA, the CDR3 is TGTGCCAGTCAGACATACGGCGGCTACACCTTC. The encoded protein is CASQTYGGYTF.

This sequence joins TRBV7-3 and TRBJ1-5; D is perhaps TRBD1 (5 bases). Germline lookup yields CDR1 SGHTA and CDR2 FQGTGA. The CDR3 runs to 14 residues. V was cut by 2 bases and J by 10 bases, with 15 bases left in between. The CDR3 sequence: CASSLVPGQGPQHF. The CDR3, as DNA: TGTGCCAGCAGCTTAGTACCCGGCCAGGGACCCCAGCATTTT.

V usage is TRBV9 and J usage is TRBJ1-4; no definite D call. V shed 4 bases and J shed 8 bases, with 15 bases lying between them. Germline CDR1 SGDLS, CDR2 YYNGEE. The CDR3 contains 14 residues. DNA of the CDR3: TGTGCCAGCAGCTACGGACGGGCGGGGGAAAAACTGTTTTTT. This encodes CASSYGRAGEKLFF.

The V and J genes are TRBV5-1 and TRBJ1-2; perhaps TRBD1 as D (5 bases). The CDR3 spans 12 residues. Germline CDR1 is SGHRS and CDR2 is YFSETQ. Trimming removed 4 bases at V and 7 bases at J, with 11 bases between. The CDR3 sequence: CASSMGEGGYTF. Here the CDR3 DNA reads TGCGCCAGCAGCATGGGGGAGGGTGGCTACACCTTC.

A few counts support this clone. The chain has TRBV5-5 and TRBJ1-2; 8 bases fit TRBD1. V lost 3 bases and J lost 7; bases outside the gene matches: 11. Germline values: CDR1 SGHKS, CDR2 YYEKEE (reference sequence). There are 15 residues in the CDR3. CDR3 loop: CASSYQGQGKIGYTF. The CDR3 nucleotides are TGTGCCAGCAGCTACCAAGGACAGGGCAAGATTGGCTACACCTTC.

The J gene is TRBJ1-5, the V gene TRBV19; 8 bases map to TRBD1. The germline V gene encodes CDR1 LNHDA and CDR2 SQIVND (reference sequence). The junction had 20 bases not matched to a gene; V was cut back by 5 bases and J by 11 bases. This CDR3 contains 17 residues. CDR3 DNA sequence: TGTGCCAGTAGTGCAGGGACAGGAGGAGGGTGGGAGGTGGCCCAGCATTTT. Its protein product is CASSAGTGGGWEVAQHF.

V gene TRBV7-9 combines with J gene TRBJ1-1, with D possibly being TRBD1 (5 bases). The CDR3 runs 13 residues. The germline V gene encodes CDR1 SEHNR and CDR2 FQNEAQ (reference sequence). V lost 4 bases, J lost 7 bases, and 13 bases lay in between. CDR3 in DNA: TGTGCCAGCAGCTCCCAGGGCTCAAGTGAAGCTTTCTTT. This sequence encodes CASSSQGSSEAFF.

This sequence joins TRBV30 and TRBJ1-5, with TRBD1 as a possible D gene (5 bases). From germline, CDR1 is GTSNPN and CDR2 SVGIG (reference sequence). V lost 4 bases, J lost 2 bases, and 12 bases lay in between. The CDR3 spans 14 residues. This chain's CDR3 is CAWTNRGGNQPQHF. In DNA form, the CDR3 reads TGTGCCTGGACCAACCGGGGGGGCAATCAGCCCCAGCATTTT.

This chain connects TRBV7-9 to TRBJ1-2; 8 nucleotides align to TRBD1. Losses at the gene ends were 4 bases for V and 8 bases for J; bases not matched to a gene: 15. Germline V gene data show CDR1 as SEHNR and CDR2 as FQNEAQ (reference sequence). CDR3 size: 16 residues. CDR3 protein: CASSSQNPGGAEGYTF. In nucleotides, the CDR3 is TGTGCCAGCAGCTCACAGAATCCAGGGGGCGCGGAGGGCTACACCTTC.

The rearrangement joins TRBV9 to TRBJ2-1, with a possible D match to TRBD1 (5 bases). V was shortened by 0 bases and J by 0 bases, with 10 bases between the two germline ends. The CDR3 extends over 16 amino acids. Germline values: CDR1 SGDLS, CDR2 YYNGEE. CDR3 nucleotides: TGTGCCAGCAGCGTAGCTGTCAGGGTCTCCTACAATGAGCAGTTCTTC. Amino acid sequence: CASSVAVRVSYNEQFF.

The gene calls are TRBV27 and TRBJ2-5; 8 positions agree with TRBD1. The CDR3 contains 14 residues. Germline V lookup: CDR1 MNHEY, CDR2 SMNVEV (reference sequence). After removal of 2 bases from V and 5 bases from J, the junction contained 4 bases not matched to a gene. CDR3 sequence reads: CASSLGQGAETQYF. The CDR3 coding sequence is TGTGCCAGCAGTTTAGGACAGGGCGCGGAGACCCAGTACTTC.

The CDR3 spells CASSLGREANTGELFF. In nucleotides, the CDR3 is TGTGCCAGCAGCTTAGGACGGGAAGCGAACACCGGGGAGCTGTTTTTT. The genes are TRBV7-9 and TRBJ2-2, with D perhaps matching TRBD2 (5 bases). V lost 1 base, J lost 0 bases, and 9 bases lay in between. In germline, CDR1 is SEHNR, CDR2 FQNEAQ (reference sequence). The CDR3 totals 16 residues.

The chain employs TRBV6-5 and TRBJ2-7; TRBD1 agrees at 10 bases. This CDR3 comprises 13 residues. The germline gives CDR1 MNHEY, CDR2 SVGAGI. V trimming: 9 bases; J trimming: 2 bases; junction bases outside the gene matches: 4. The CDR3 DNA reads TGTGCCAGTAGACAGGGGGCTACCTACGAGCAGTACTTC. This codes for CASRQGATYEQYF.

The rearrangement uses TRBV5-1 and TRBJ2-1, with 8 bases fitting TRBD2. Germline lookup yields CDR1 SGHRS and CDR2 YFSETQ. The J segment lost 9 bases and the V segment lost 6 bases, leaving 8 bases of the junction unmatched. The CDR3 sequence is 13 residues long. CDR3 amino acids: CASTSGGLGEQFF. CDR3 nucleotides: TGCGCCAGCACGAGCGGGGGCCTCGGTGAGCAGTTCTTC. Based on the CDR3 plus reference TRBV5-1 and TRBJ2-1, the full variable domain is KAGVTQTPRYLIKTRGQQVTLSCSPISGHRSVSWYQQTPGQGLQFLFEYFSETQRNKGNFPGRFSGRQFSNSRSEMNVSTLELGDSALYLCASTSGGLGEQFFGPGTRLTVL.

This chain links TRBV6-5 with TRBJ1-1; D call uncertain. The CDR3 covers 13 residues. With 7 bases removed from V and 1 base from J, the gap between germline ends came to 10 bases. Germline V gene lookup returns CDR1 MNHEY and CDR2 SVGAGI. The CDR3 loop is CASTRLRNTEAFF. The CDR3 DNA follows: TGTGCCAGCACCCGACTAAGGAACACTGAAGCTTTCTTT.

V gene TRBV9 combines with J gene TRBJ1-1, with 8 bases fitting TRBD1. J gave up 4 bases and V 4 bases, and 9 bases lay outside the gene matches. Germline values: CDR1 SGDLS, CDR2 YYNGEE. This CDR3 has 15 amino acids. The CDR3 DNA follows: TGTGCCAGCAGCCCCCGGACAGGGCCTTCCACTGAAGCTTTCTTT. Encoded protein: CASSPRTGPSTEAFF.

CDR3 residues: CASSLAPGAGNTIYF. CDR3 nucleotides: TGCGCCAGCAGCTTGGCCCCAGGGGCTGGAAACACCATATATTTT. The gene calls are TRBV5-1 and TRBJ1-3; a possible D gene is TRBD1 (6 bases). Trimming cost V 0 bases and J 2 bases, with 9 bases left between them. This CDR3 has 15 residues. CDR1 and CDR2 from the germline V gene are SGHRS and YFSETQ.

CDR3 bases: TGTGCCAGCAGTTCATACACCGGGGAGCTGTTTTTT. Protein sequence: CASSSYTGELFF. This rearrangement joins TRBV6-5 to TRBJ2-2; D gene uncertain. The length of the CDR3 is 12 residues. The V end lost 4 bases, the J end lost 3 bases, and 3 bases lay between the germline ends. Germline V CDR1 and CDR2: MNHEY, SVGAGI.

V usage is TRBV15 and J usage is TRBJ1-1; D might be TRBD1 (5 bases). CDR1 and CDR2 from the germline V gene are LNHNV and YYDKDF (reference sequence). Trimming pared 0 bases from V and 2 bases from J, leaving 13 bases between. This CDR3 comprises 16 residues. DNA for the CDR3: TGTGCCACCAGCAGAGATAAAACAGGACAAAACACTGAAGCTTTCTTT. Protein product: CATSRDKTGQNTEAFF.